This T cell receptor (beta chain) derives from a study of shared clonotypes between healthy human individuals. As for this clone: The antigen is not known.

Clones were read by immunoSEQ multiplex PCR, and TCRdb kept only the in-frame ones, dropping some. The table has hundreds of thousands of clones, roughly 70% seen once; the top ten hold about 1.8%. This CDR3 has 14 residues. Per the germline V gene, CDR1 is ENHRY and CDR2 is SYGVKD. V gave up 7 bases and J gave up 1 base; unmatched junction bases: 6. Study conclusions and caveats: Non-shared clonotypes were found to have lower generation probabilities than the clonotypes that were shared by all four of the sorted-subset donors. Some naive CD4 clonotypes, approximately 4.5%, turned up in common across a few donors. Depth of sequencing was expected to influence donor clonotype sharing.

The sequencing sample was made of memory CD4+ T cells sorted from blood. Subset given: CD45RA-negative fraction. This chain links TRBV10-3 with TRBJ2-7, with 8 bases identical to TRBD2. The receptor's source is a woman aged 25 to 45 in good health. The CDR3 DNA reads TGTGCCATCAAAGAGCGGGAGACGTCCTACGAGCAGTACTTC. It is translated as CAIKERETSYEQYF.